This entry lists 15 T cell receptor beta chains sequenced from one sample in a study of shared clonotypes between healthy human individuals. Profiling relied on immunoSEQ multiplex PCR, and the TCRdb table lists in-frame clones only, not all of them. The sample holds about 460,000 clones, over 60% seen once. The specimen sequenced was PBMCs. The receptors were sampled from a woman in her thirties or forties in good health. Some clones in this sample may be carry-over from other donors' samples.

J is TRBJ2-7 and V is TRBV28, with D perhaps TRBD2 (7 bases). V was shortened by 2 bases and J by 2 bases, with 13 bases between the two germline ends. The germline V gene has CDR1 MDHEN and CDR2 SYDVKM. This CDR3 region has 15 residues. The CDR3 loop reads CASSLRGGAAYEQYF. The DNA for the CDR3 is TGTGCCAGCAGTTTAAGGGGGGGTGCCGCCTACGAGCAGTACTTC. The complete variable domain, with remaining parts taken from reference TRBV28 and TRBJ2-7, reads DVKVTQSSRYLVKRTGEKVFLECVQDMDHENMFWYRQDPGLGLRLIYFSYDVKMKEKGDIPEGYSVSREKKERFSLILESASTNQTSMYLCASSLRGGAAYEQYFGPGTRLTVT.

The chain combines TRBV7-2 with TRBJ1-4; unclear D gene. Looked up from germline, CDR1 is SGHTA and CDR2 is FQGNSA. Trimming stripped 4 bases from V and 4 bases from J, with 4 bases between. This CDR3 contains 12 residues. CDR3 protein: CASSSINEKLFF. The CDR3 bases are TGTGCCAGCAGCTCGATTAATGAAAAACTGTTTTTT.

The chain's CDR3 is CASSEMPGTANTEAFF. CDR3 sequence (DNA): TGTGCCAGCAGTGAGATGCCCGGGACAGCAAACACTGAAGCTTTCTTT. The V and J genes are TRBV6-1 and TRBJ1-1, with TRBD1 matching 7 bases. Looked up from germline, CDR1 is MNHNS and CDR2 is SASEGT. The CDR3 is made up of 16 amino acids. With V trimmed by 3 bases and J by 2 bases, 9 bases remained unmatched.

This clone was observed at least ten times. The genes are TRBV28 and TRBJ1-3; no clear D. The V gene lost 5 bases and the J gene lost 4 bases, with 18 bases spanning the gap. This CDR3 has 16 residues. Germline CDR1 reads MDHEN; CDR2 reads SYDVKM. The CDR3 protein is CASSQPVRAQGNTIYF. DNA of the CDR3: TGTGCCAGCAGTCAACCTGTACGGGCACAGGGAAACACCATATATTTT.

The genes are TRBV5-4 and TRBJ2-7; unclear D gene. The CDR3 length is 13 residues. Trimming took off 1 base at V and 1 base at J, with 6 bases between the two ends. Germline V lookup: CDR1 SGHNT, CDR2 YYREEE (reference sequence). CDR3 residues: CASSLRSSYEQYF. CDR3 nucleotides: TGTGCCAGCAGCTTGCGCAGTTCCTACGAGCAGTACTTC.

The V gene is TRBV11-2, the J gene TRBJ2-1, with D uncertain. Looked up from germline, CDR1 is SGHAT and CDR2 is FQNNGV. This CDR3 region has 15 residues. V was trimmed by 5 bases and J by 8 bases, leaving 19 bases between them. CDR3 loop: CASSHKTRLFDEQFF. CDR3 DNA: TGTGCCAGCAGCCATAAGACGCGGCTATTTGATGAGCAGTTCTTC.

As regards this clone: A read error likely explains this, since a far larger clone differs by one base. The V and J genes are TRBV9 and TRBJ2-5; D may be TRBD1 or TRBD2 (5 bases each). Trimming shortened V by 4 bases and J by 7 bases, and 17 bases separated the two germline ends. The germline CDR1 and CDR2 sequences are SGDLS and YYNGEE. The CDR3 totals 14 residues. CDR3: CASSSSGRGGTQYF. DNA for the CDR3: TGTGCCAGCAGCTCCTCGGGGCGCGGAGGGACCCAGTACTTC.

The chain couples TRBV9 to TRBJ2-7, with 9 bases that match TRBD2. Germline V gene lookup returns CDR1 SGDLS and CDR2 YYNGEE. The CDR3 spans 13 residues. V lost 2 bases to trimming and J lost 4 bases; unmatched junction nucleotides: 1. Written as DNA, the CDR3 is TGTGCCAGCAGCGTGACTAGCGGATACGAGCAGTACTTC. Its translation is CASSVTSGYEQYF.

This clone came up many times. V and J are TRBV11-2 and TRBJ2-7; D unclear. CDR1 is SGHAT and CDR2 is FQNNGV in the germline V gene. V lost 5 bases to trimming and J lost 5 bases, with 10 bases between them. This CDR3 comprises 12 residues. The CDR3 sequence: CASSPQMNEQYF. The CDR3 bases are TGTGCCAGCAGCCCCCAAATGAACGAGCAGTACTTC.

For this clone: This probably arose from a read error, given a far larger clone one base away. The chain has TRBV7-2 and TRBJ2-5, with D uncertain. Germline CDR1 is SGHTA and CDR2 is FQGNSA. This CDR3 has 11 residues. The V end was cut by 3 bases, the J end by 1 base, with 0 bases between. CDR3 amino acids: CASSFQETQYF. Here the CDR3 DNA reads TGTGCCAGCAGCTTCCAAGAGACCCAGTACTTC.

This rearrangement joins TRBV30 to TRBJ2-5; perhaps TRBD2 as D (5 bases). Matching the DNA end better, TRBJ2-7 makes the J call doubtful. Germline values: CDR1 GTSNPN, CDR2 SVGIG (reference sequence). The CDR3 covers 13 residues. CDR3 nucleotide sequence: TGTGCCTGGGCGGGCAGCCAAGTCTACGAGCAGTACTTC. It specifies CAWAGSQVYEQYF.

To note about this clone: One base separates it from a far larger clone, so it is likely a read error. The same CDR3 can be traced to other DNA sequences in this sample. This chain connects TRBV30 to TRBJ1-2; D ambiguous. The CDR3 sequence is 13 residues long. CDR1 is GTSNPN and CDR2 is SVGIG in the germline V gene (reference sequence). Written as DNA, the CDR3 is TGTGCCTGGAAGGCTCCCCCTAACTACGGCTACACCTTC. Its translation: CAWKAPPNYGYTF.

For this clone: At one boundary the junction diverges from the germline segment, which might be a read error. The chain links TRBV7-7 to TRBJ2-2; the D gene is possibly TRBD1 (5 bases). Germline loops: CDR1 SSHAT, CDR2 FNYEAQ (reference sequence). The CDR3 totals 12 residues. The CDR3 loop reads CASSLGAGELFF. CDR3 bases: TGTGCTAGCAGCTTAGGGGCCGGGGAGCTGTTTTTT.

The chain is built from TRBV29-1 and TRBJ2-3, with a possible D match to TRBD1 (6 bases). The V gene lost 7 bases and the J gene lost 2 bases, with 13 bases spanning the gap. The CDR3 sequence is 13 residues long. Germline V gene lookup returns CDR1 SQVTM and CDR2 ANQGSEA. CDR3 DNA: TGCAGCGACCGGGACATTCACACAGATACGCAGTATTTT. Translated: CSDRDIHTDTQYF.

J is TRBJ2-5 and V is TRBV30; the D gene is possibly TRBD2 (5 bases). CDR1 is GTSNPN and CDR2 is SVGIG in the germline V gene (reference sequence). The V end lost 5 bases, the J end lost 7 bases, and 20 bases lay between the germline ends. This CDR3 is 14 amino acids long. CDR3 DNA: TGTGCCTGGGCCCAGCAGGCGGGCGAGGGGACCCAGTACTTC. Translation: CAWAQQAGEGTQYF.